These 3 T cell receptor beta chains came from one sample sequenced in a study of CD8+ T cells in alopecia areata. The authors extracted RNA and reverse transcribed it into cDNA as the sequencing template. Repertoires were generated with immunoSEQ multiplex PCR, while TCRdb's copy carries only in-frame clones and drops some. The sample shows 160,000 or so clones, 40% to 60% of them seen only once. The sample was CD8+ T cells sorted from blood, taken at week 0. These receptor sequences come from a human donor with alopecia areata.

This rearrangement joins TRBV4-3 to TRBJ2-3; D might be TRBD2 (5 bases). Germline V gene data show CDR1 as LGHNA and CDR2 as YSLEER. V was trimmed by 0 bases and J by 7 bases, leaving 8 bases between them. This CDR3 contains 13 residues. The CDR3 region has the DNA TGCGCCAGCAGCCAAGAATGGAGGTATACGCAGTATTTT. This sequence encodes CASSQEWRYTQYF.

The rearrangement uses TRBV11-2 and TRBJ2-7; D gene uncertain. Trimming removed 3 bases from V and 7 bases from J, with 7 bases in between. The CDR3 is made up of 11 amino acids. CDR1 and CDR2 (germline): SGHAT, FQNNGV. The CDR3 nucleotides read TGTGCCAGCAGCTTTTCCCCGGAGCAGTACTTC. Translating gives CASSFSPEQYF.

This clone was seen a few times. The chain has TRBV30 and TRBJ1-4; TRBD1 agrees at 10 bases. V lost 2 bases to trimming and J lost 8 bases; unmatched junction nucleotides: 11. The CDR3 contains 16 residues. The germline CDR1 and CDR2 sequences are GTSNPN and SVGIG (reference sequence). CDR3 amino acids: CAWSPRPGTGAEKLFF. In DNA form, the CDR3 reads TGTGCCTGGAGTCCCAGACCCGGGACAGGGGCAGAAAAACTGTTTTTT. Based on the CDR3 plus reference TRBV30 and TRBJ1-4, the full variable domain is SQTIHQWPATLVQPVGSPLSLECTVEGTSNPNLYWYRQAAGRGLQLLFYSVGIGQISSEVPQNLSASRPQDRQFILSSKKLLLSDSGFYLCAWSPRPGTGAEKLFFGSGTQLSVL.